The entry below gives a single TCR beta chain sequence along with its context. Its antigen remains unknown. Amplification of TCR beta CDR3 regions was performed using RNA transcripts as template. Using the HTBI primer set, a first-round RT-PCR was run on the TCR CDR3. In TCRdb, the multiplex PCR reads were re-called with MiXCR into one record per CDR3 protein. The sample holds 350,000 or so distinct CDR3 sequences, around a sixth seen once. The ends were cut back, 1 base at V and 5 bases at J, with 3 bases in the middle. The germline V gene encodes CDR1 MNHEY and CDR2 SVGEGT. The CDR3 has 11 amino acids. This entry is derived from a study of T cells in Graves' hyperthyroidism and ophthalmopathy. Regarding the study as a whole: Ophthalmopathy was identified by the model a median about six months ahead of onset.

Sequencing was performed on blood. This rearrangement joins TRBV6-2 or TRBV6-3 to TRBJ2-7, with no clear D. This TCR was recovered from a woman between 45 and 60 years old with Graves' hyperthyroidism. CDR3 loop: CASSYFHEQYF. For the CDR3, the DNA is TGTGCCAGCAGTTACTTCCACGAGCAGTACTTC.